The next 9 T cell receptor beta chains were all read from a single sample in a study of shared clonotypes between healthy human individuals. Sequencing was performed with immunoSEQ multiplex PCR; in TCRdb, only in-frame clones are kept and a portion is missing. The sample gives a few hundred thousand clones, around 97% of which show up once; around 0.058% is in the top ten. The sample taken for sequencing was naive CD4+ T cells sorted from blood. The subset was: CD45RA+ positively selected. The source of these receptors is a woman aged 25 to 39 in good health.

The rearrangement links TRBV2 to TRBJ1-1, with 9 bases fitting TRBD1. The V gene end was trimmed by 5 bases and the J gene end by 3 bases; junction bases not matched to a gene: 4. Germline V lookup: CDR1 SNHLY, CDR2 FYNNEI. The CDR3 length is 14 residues. CDR3 protein: CASSIGTGYTEAFF. The CDR3, as DNA: TGTGCCAGCAGTATCGGGACAGGGTACACTGAAGCTTTCTTT. Together with reference TRBV2 and TRBJ1-1, the CDR3 gives the full variable domain: EPEVTQTPSHQVTQMGQEVILRCVPISNHLYFYWYRQILGQKVEFLVSFYNNEISEKSEIFDDQFSVERPDGSNFTLKIRSTKLEDSAMYFCASSIGTGYTEAFFGQGTRLTVV.

The rearrangement joins TRBV18 to TRBJ1-3, with a tentative D call TRBD1 (6 bases). Looked up from germline, CDR1 is KGHSH and CDR2 is LQKENI. The length of the CDR3 is 17 residues. V was cut by 3 bases and J by 7 bases, with 22 bases left in between. CDR3 sequence: CASSPPSRGAMGNTIYF. DNA of the CDR3: TGTGCCAGCTCACCCCCCAGCCGGGGGGCAATGGGGAACACCATATATTTT.

This clone was picked up one time. CDR3 amino acids: CASSSSGGALNYGYTF. The CDR3 bases are TGTGCCAGCAGTTCCTCAGGGGGAGCACTCAACTATGGCTACACCTTC. The chain has TRBV28 and TRBJ1-2; 7 bases match TRBD1. This CDR3 has 16 amino acids. The trim removed 4 bases at V and 2 bases at J, leaving 10 bases unmatched. Per germline, CDR1 MDHEN and CDR2 SYDVKM.

The chain links TRBV5-4 to TRBJ2-3, with a possible D match to TRBD1 (7 bases). V was pared by 9 bases and J by 0 bases, with 11 bases between. This CDR3 region has 13 residues. The germline CDR1 and CDR2 sequences are SGHNT and YYREEE (reference sequence). CDR3 sequence (DNA): TGTGCCAACGGGGGACAGAGCACAGATACGCAGTATTTT. Translation: CANGGQSTDTQYF.

This clone was picked up one time. Other DNA sequences within the sample encode an identical CDR3. The chain has TRBV10-3 and TRBJ2-7; D uncertain. This CDR3 is built from 13 residues. V dropped 0 bases and J dropped 4 bases, with 7 bases sitting between them. Germline V gives CDR1 ENHRY, CDR2 SYGVKD. This CDR3 is CAISESDGYEQYF. In DNA, the CDR3 is TGTGCCATCAGTGAGTCGGACGGATACGAGCAGTACTTC.

The chain recombines TRBV27 with TRBJ2-7, with TRBD2 matching over 16 bases. With V trimmed by 3 bases and J by 5 bases, 16 bases remained unmatched. Germline V gives CDR1 MNHEY, CDR2 SMNVEV (reference sequence). This CDR3 region has 20 residues. CDR3 coding DNA: TGTGCCAGCAGTTTCCAACTTCCGGGACTAGCGGGAGGGCCTCCGAACGAGCAGTACTTC. As protein: CASSFQLPGLAGGPPNEQYF.

V gene TRBV7-6 combines with J gene TRBJ2-3; TRBD2 matches 10 bases. Germline assignment: CDR1 SGHVS and CDR2 FNYEAQ. The CDR3 runs 16 residues. Trimming removed 0 bases from V and 1 base from J; junction bases left unmatched: 1. As DNA, the CDR3 is TGTGCCAGCAGCTTAGCCGGGACTAGCGGCACAGATACGCAGTATTTT. The encoded protein is CASSLAGTSGTDTQYF.

This rearrangement joins TRBV28 to TRBJ1-5; the D gene is possibly TRBD1 (6 bases). Germline CDR1 MDHEN, CDR2 SYDVKM. The V end was cut by 5 bases, the J end by 9 bases, with 14 bases between. The CDR3 sequence is 13 residues long. CDR3 DNA sequence: TGTGCCAGCAGTAGACAGGATTTTAGGCCCCAGCATTTT. Amino acid sequence: CASSRQDFRPQHF.

The chain employs TRBV4-2 and TRBJ2-1, with 8 bases lining up with TRBD1. Germline trimming cut 2 bases from V and 7 bases from J; bases unmatched to any gene: 7. CDR3 size: 15 residues. The germline V gene encodes CDR1 LGHNA and CDR2 YNFKEQ. The CDR3 region is CASSQRGQGRNEQFF. The CDR3 DNA follows: TGTGCCAGCAGCCAAAGAGGACAGGGACGGAATGAGCAGTTCTTC.